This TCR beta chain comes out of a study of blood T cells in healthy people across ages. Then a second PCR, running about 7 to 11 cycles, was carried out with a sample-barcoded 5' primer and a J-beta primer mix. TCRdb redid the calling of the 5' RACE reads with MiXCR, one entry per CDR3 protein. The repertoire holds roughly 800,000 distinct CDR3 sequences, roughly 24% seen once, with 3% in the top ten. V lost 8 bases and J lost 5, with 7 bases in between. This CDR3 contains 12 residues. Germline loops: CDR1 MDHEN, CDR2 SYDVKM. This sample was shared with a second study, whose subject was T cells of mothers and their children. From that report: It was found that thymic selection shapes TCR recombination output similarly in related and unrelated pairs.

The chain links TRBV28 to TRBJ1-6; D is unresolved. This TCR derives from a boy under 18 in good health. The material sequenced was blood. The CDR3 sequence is CASEGNNSPLHF. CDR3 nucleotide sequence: TGTGCCAGCGAGGGAAATAATTCACCCCTCCACTTT.